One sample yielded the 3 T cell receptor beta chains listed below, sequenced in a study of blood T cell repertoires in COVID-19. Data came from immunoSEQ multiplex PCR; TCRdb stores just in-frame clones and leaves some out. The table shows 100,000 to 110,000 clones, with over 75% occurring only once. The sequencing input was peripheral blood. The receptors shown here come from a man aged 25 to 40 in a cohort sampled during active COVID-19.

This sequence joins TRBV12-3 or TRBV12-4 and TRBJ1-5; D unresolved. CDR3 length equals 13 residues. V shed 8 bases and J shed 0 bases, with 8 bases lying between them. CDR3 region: CASRGGSNQPQHF. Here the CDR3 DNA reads TGTGCCAGCCGCGGTGGTAGCAATCAGCCCCAGCATTTT.

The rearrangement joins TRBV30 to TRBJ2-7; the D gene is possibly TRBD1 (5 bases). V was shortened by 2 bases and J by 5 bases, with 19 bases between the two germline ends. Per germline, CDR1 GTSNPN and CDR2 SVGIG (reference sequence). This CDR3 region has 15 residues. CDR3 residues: CAWSLTRDSFHEQYF. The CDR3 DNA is TGTGCCTGGAGTTTGACCCGAGACAGTTTCCACGAGCAGTACTTC. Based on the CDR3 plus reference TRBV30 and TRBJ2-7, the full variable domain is SQTIHQWPATLVQPVGSPLSLECTVEGTSNPNLYWYRQAAGRGLQLLFYSVGIGQISSEVPQNLSASRPQDRQFILSSKKLLLSDSGFYLCAWSLTRDSFHEQYFGPGTRLTVT.

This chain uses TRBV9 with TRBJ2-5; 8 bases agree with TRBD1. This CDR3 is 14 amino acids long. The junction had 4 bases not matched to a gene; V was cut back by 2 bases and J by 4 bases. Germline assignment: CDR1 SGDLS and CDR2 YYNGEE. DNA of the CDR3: TGTGCCAGCAGCGTCACAGGGGGGCGAGAGACCCAGTACTTC. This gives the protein CASSVTGGRETQYF.